What follows describes a single T cell receptor (beta chain). The antigen is not known. The record originates from a study of metastatic and nonmetastatic thyroid tumors. Study overall: Peripheral blood and tumor or nodule samples from malignant and benign thyroid patients were compared. Study-level findings and limits: As reported, TCR beta diversity in blood and tumor was significantly higher in malignant thyroid tumors than in benign nodules.

How the authors handled the data: CDR3 differences across clinicopathological groups were used to build a distant-metastasis classifier for papillary thyroid cancer. TCRdb called clones again from the PCR reads with MiXCR. None of the V and J calls come from the authors' own analysis; TCRdb made them. Here the sample spans some 8,400 clones, 25% to 30% being singletons. No treatment had been given to any patient before thyroid surgery. The ends lost 7 bases at V and 5 bases at J; junction bases unmatched: 6. This CDR3 contains 14 residues. Germline V gene lookup returns CDR1 ENHRY and CDR2 SYGVKD. The rearrangement links TRBV10-3 to TRBJ2-1; 9 nucleotides match TRBD1. The clonotype originates from a male donor with papillary thyroid cancer or a benign thyroid nodule (not recorded which). Some clones in this sample may be carry-over from other donors' samples. The sample taken for sequencing was tumor tissue. CDR3 sequence: CAITRGQGNNEQFF. The DNA of the CDR3 is TGTGCCATCACCCGAGGACAGGGGAACAATGAGCAGTTCTTC.